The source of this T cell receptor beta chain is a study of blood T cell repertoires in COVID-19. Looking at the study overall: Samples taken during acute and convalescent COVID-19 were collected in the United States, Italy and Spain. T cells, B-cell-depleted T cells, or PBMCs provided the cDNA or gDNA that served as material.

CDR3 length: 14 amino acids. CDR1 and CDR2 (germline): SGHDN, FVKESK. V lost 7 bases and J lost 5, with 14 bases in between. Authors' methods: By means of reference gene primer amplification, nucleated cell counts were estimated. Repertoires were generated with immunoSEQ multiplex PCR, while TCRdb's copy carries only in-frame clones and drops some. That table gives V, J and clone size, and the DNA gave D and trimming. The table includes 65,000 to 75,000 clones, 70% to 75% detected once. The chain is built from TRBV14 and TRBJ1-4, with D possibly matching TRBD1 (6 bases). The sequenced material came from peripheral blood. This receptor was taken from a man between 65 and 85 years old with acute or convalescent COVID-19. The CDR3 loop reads CASNLQGPNEKLFF. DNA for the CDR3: TGTGCCAGCAACCTACAGGGCCCAAATGAAAAACTGTTTTTT.